These T cell receptor beta chains were read from a single sample in a study of Graves' ophthalmopathy and Graves' hyperthyroidism. TCRdb processed the multiplex PCR reads anew with MiXCR; each CDR3 protein has one entry. The sample gives a few hundred thousand distinct CDR3 sequences, just under 40% of which show up once; roughly 4.5% is in the top ten. The material sequenced was peripheral blood or thyroid tissue (not recorded which). Receptor source: an adult man with Graves' hyperthyroidism. The CDR3 runs from the conserved cysteine through the conserved F or W. The order of the fields is D gene, clone size, V gene, J gene, CDR3 protein, CDR3 DNA. A D gene is named only where the DNA matches it firmly. Rows may omit the clone size; those that give it use once, few, many or a size class.

>.|.|TRBV20-1|TRBJ2-7
CSARIVGLGSYEQYF
TGCAGTGCTAGGATTGTAGGACTGGGATCCTACGAGCAGTACTTC
>.|many|TRBV12-3/TRBV12-4|TRBJ1-4
CASSLGQHTSLEKLFF
TGTGCCAGCAGCCTCGGACAGCATACTAGTCTGGAAAAACTGTTTTTT
>TRBD1|many|TRBV7-2|TRBJ1-2
CATRQGYGYTF
TGTGCCACCCGACAGGGCTATGGCTACACCTTC
>TRBD1|.|TRBV29-1|TRBJ2-5
CSVDRGRQETQYF
TGCAGCGTCGACAGGGGGCGTCAAGAGACCCAGTACTTC
>.|.|TRBV10-3|TRBJ1-1
CASSLSGTQNTEAFF
TGTGCCAGCAGTTTATCCGGGACACAGAACACTGAAGCTTTCTTT
>TRBD2|.|TRBV20-1|TRBJ2-1
CSATRTSGGIDEQFF
TGCAGTGCCACCCGGACTAGCGGGGGGATCGATGAGCAGTTCTTC
>TRBD2|many|TRBV20-1|TRBJ2-1
CSAKTSGGYNEQFF
TGCAGTGCAAAAACTAGCGGGGGGTACAATGAGCAGTTCTTC
>.|once|TRBV29-1|TRBJ1-2
CSGEAGKGYTF
TGCAGCGGGGAAGCGGGGAAGGGCTACACCTTC
>.|.|TRBV19|TRBJ2-6
CASRREGSGANVLTF
TGTGCCAGTAGACGAGAAGGCTCTGGGGCCAACGTCCTGACTTTC
>.|many|TRBV29-1|TRBJ1-1
CSFLELFGVNTEAFF
TGCAGCTTCCTGGAGTTGTTTGGCGTGAACACTGAAGCTTTCTTT